This T cell receptor (beta chain) was retrieved from a study of neoadjuvant nivolumab and ipilimumab in lung cancer. Study results and caveats: Compared with tumor-adjacent uninvolved lung, resected tumors showed greater richness and clonality.

Only in-frame clones appear in the TCRdb table, and some are missing; sequencing was by immunoSEQ multiplex PCR. The data show about 20,000 clones, with approximately 87% seen just once and roughly 2.1% held by the top ten. This clone showed up just a few times. Its antigen is unknown. Source: peripheral blood, taken before neoadjuvant nivolumab, alone or with ipilimumab. This clonotype was obtained from an adult with non-small cell lung cancer.

As DNA, the CDR3 is TGCGCCAGCAGCTTGGATTCGGGAGGCTACACCTTC. Amino acids: CASSLDSGGYTF. J is TRBJ1-2 and V is TRBV5-1; no clear D. Germline V gives CDR1 SGHRS, CDR2 YFSETQ. The CDR3 totals 12 residues. Trimming removed 0 bases from V and 8 bases from J, with 8 bases in between.